A single sample gave rise to the 8 T cell receptor beta chains below, sequenced in a study of OX40 agonist ivuxolimab in advanced cancers. The assay was immunoSEQ multiplex PCR, and TCRdb's table has in-frame clones only and misses some. The table records approximately 70,000 clones, 88% of them present only once. The material sequenced was CD4+ or CD8+ T cells sorted from blood, taken in a trial of the OX40 agonist ivuxolimab. The receptor set was obtained from an adult with an advanced solid tumor such as melanoma, head and neck, liver or kidney cancer.

This chain connects TRBV5-1 to TRBJ2-5, with TRBD2 identical over 7 bases. The V and J ends lost 2 bases and 5 bases, in that order; junction bases with no gene match: 3. Germline-derived CDR1 and CDR2 are SGHRS and YFSETQ. CDR3 length: 13 amino acids. CDR3 region: CASSFGSGETQYF. The CDR3 bases are TGCGCCAGCAGCTTCGGTAGCGGGGAGACCCAGTACTTC.

The chain is built from TRBV28 and TRBJ1-4; tentatively, D is TRBD1 (5 bases). Germline assignment: CDR1 MDHEN and CDR2 SYDVKM. CDR3 length equals 16 residues. Deletions cut 3 bases from V and 2 bases from J, with 13 bases between. The CDR3 sequence: CASSLRGAGTNEKLFF. DNA for the CDR3: TGTGCCAGCAGTTTGAGAGGGGCCGGGACTAATGAAAAACTGTTTTTT.

This clone was seen once. J is TRBJ1-2 and V is TRBV5-6; D unclear. Trimming left V 4 bases short and J 8 bases short, with 18 bases between. This CDR3 has 14 residues. Germline loops: CDR1 SGHDT, CDR2 YYEEEE. The CDR3 DNA sequence: TGTGCCAGCAGCCGTTTAGCGACGGCCCCCGGCTACACCTTC. It codes for CASSRLATAPGYTF.

CDR3 coding DNA: TGTGCCAGTAGTGCCTTCCCAGGGTCCAATCAGCCCCAGCATTTT. Amino acids: CASSAFPGSNQPQHF. The rearrangement uses TRBV19 and TRBJ1-5; TRBD1 might be the D (5 bases). The length of the CDR3 is 15 residues. V dropped 5 bases and J dropped 3 bases, with 14 bases sitting between them. CDR1 LNHDA and CDR2 SQIVND come from the germline V gene (reference sequence).

This clone was seen a handful of times. The rearrangement joins TRBV21-1 to TRBJ2-1; TRBD2 was called by the table and not checked on the DNA. TRBV21-1 is a pseudogene segment. The CDR3 runs 22 residues. Here the CDR3 DNA reads TGTGCCAGCAGTTTGGGGGGGGTCAACGGAGCTAGCGGGAATAGCTCCTACAATGAGCAGTTCTTC. It specifies CASSLGGVNGASGNSSYNEQFF.

The chain carries TRBV28 and TRBJ1-5, with D possibly TRBD1 on 6 matching bases. The germline CDR1 and CDR2 sequences are MDHEN and SYDVKM. Between the trimmed V and J ends, which lost 7 bases and 7 bases, there was a span of 17 bases. There are 14 residues in the CDR3. CDR3 DNA: TGTGCCAGCACGATGGGAACAGGGTTCCAGCCCCAGCATTTT. Translating it yields CASTMGTGFQPQHF. Supplemented by reference TRBV28 and TRBJ1-5, the full variable domain reads DVKVTQSSRYLVKRTGEKVFLECVQDMDHENMFWYRQDPGLGLRLIYFSYDVKMKEKGDIPEGYSVSREKKERFSLILESASTNQTSMYLCASTMGTGFQPQHFGDGTRLSIL.

This chain joins TRBV7-2 and TRBJ2-3; D gene uncertain. The CDR3 is 15 amino acids. V was shortened by 5 bases and J by 2 bases, with 14 bases between the two germline ends. Germline V gives CDR1 SGHTA, CDR2 FQGNSA. The CDR3 coding sequence is TGTGCCAGCAGCCCAGGATTAGTCCACACAGATACGCAGTATTTT. Its protein is CASSPGLVHTDTQYF.

The chain employs TRBV11-2 and TRBJ2-5, with D perhaps TRBD1 or TRBD2 (5 bases each). V shed 0 bases and J shed 5 bases, with 10 bases lying between them. Germline values: CDR1 SGHAT, CDR2 FQNNGV. The length of the CDR3 is 14 residues. The CDR3 region is CASSLDRGLETQYF. DNA of the CDR3: TGTGCCAGCAGCTTAGATCGGGGCTTGGAGACCCAGTACTTC.